Listed below are T cell receptor beta chains from one sample, sequenced in a study of blood T cell repertoires in COVID-19. Data came from immunoSEQ multiplex PCR; TCRdb stores just in-frame clones and leaves some out. Seen here are over 200,000 clones, nearly 85% observed once, and the top ten hold over 0.95%. Source material: peripheral blood. The receptors derive from a woman in her twenties or thirties with COVID-19, enrolled during active disease. Both conserved end residues are part of each CDR3. The D gene is left open where the match is weak. Clone size is stated in some rows and not others, as once, few, many or a class when expanded.

d_call	v_call	j_call	clone_size	cdr3_aa	cdr3_nt
NA	TRBV7-2	TRBJ2-1	NA	CASSFFLGQGQNEQFF	TGTGCCAGCAGCTTCTTCCTCGGCCAGGGTCAAAATGAGCAGTTCTTC
NA	TRBV14	TRBJ2-7	NA	CASSQVGAGAYEQYF	TGTGCCAGCAGCCAAGTGGGAGCAGGGGCCTACGAGCAGTACTTC
NA	TRBV20-1	TRBJ2-4	NA	CSVGGPTIQYF	TGCAGTGTTGGGGGCCCCACCATTCAGTACTTC
NA	TRBV19	TRBJ1-5	NA	CASSSQGFQPQHF	TGTGCCAGTAGTAGTCAGGGATTTCAGCCCCAGCATTTT
NA	TRBV28	TRBJ1-5	NA	CASSLALLAGQPQHF	TGTGCCAGCAGTTTGGCTCTCCTGGCGGGGCAGCCCCAGCATTTT
NA	TRBV27	TRBJ1-5	NA	CASSLDFNSNQPQHF	TGTGCCAGCAGTTTAGACTTTAATAGCAATCAGCCCCAGCATTTT
TRBD1	TRBV9	TRBJ2-3	NA	CASSAGQGRGTDTQYF	TGTGCCAGCAGCGCGGGACAGGGTCGGGGCACAGATACGCAGTATTTT
NA	TRBV7-6	TRBJ2-7	medium-sized	CASSLGPNYEQYF	TGTGCCAGCAGCTTAGGCCCTAACTACGAGCAGTACTTC
TRBD2	TRBV11-2	TRBJ2-1	once	CASRPSGGNNEQFF	TGTGCCAGCAGACCTAGCGGGGGAAACAATGAGCAGTTCTTC
TRBD1	TRBV7-3	TRBJ1-1	NA	CASSLKGQGLGWTEAFF	TGTGCCAGCAGCTTAAAGGGACAGGGATTAGGGTGGACTGAAGCTTTCTTT
NA	TRBV30	TRBJ1-3	NA	CAWSVRAGALGNTIYF	TGTGCCTGGAGTGTACGGGCGGGGGCGCTGGGAAACACCATATATTTT
NA	TRBV19	TRBJ2-7	few	CASSIVGFLGSYEQYF	TGTGCCAGTAGTATAGTCGGGTTTTTGGGCTCCTACGAGCAGTACTTC
NA	TRBV15	TRBJ1-2	NA	CATSRGRDEGNGYTF	TGTGCCACCAGCAGAGGACGTGATGAGGGCAATGGCTACACCTTC